The text below deals with one T cell receptor (beta chain). The treatment here: around 19 received Ad26.COV2.S at low or high dose, single or two shots; about 5 received placebo; per-sample allocation not given. The samples were gathered on day 63 after the first injection of vaccine or placebo. These data are taken from a study of Ad26.COV2.S vaccination and SARS-CoV-2 variants. Overall study: Intramuscular Ad26.COV2.S doses were given once or twice, 56 days apart.

Clones were read by immunoSEQ multiplex PCR, and TCRdb kept only the in-frame ones, dropping some. The data contain about 350,000 clones, 75% to 90% of them singletons. The CDR3 length is 13 residues. Germline trimming cut 7 bases from V and 6 bases from J; bases unmatched to any gene: 8. CDR1 KGHDR and CDR2 SFDVKD come from the germline V gene. The chain has TRBV24-1 and TRBJ2-7; 7 bases are shared with TRBD1. The sample consisted of peripheral blood, taken in a trial of Ad26.COV2.S vaccine versus placebo. The sequence derives from a person between 18 and 60 years old who received the Ad26.COV2.S COVID-19 vaccine or a placebo. The CDR3 reads CATSRTGRSEQYF. CDR3 coding DNA: TGTGCCACCAGCAGGACAGGTCGAAGCGAGCAGTACTTC.